These T cell receptor beta chains were read from a single sample in a study of blood T cells in healthy people across ages. TCRdb re-derived calls from the 5' RACE reads in MiXCR, one entry per CDR3 protein. The sample carries about a million distinct CDR3 sequences, 30% to 40% recorded once. Sample: blood. The receptors here all came from a man between 18 and 29 years old in good health. CDR3s leave out the opening cysteine and the closing phenylalanine or tryptophan.

v_call: TRBV25-1; j_call: TRBJ1-6; cdr3_aa: ASSDGEYWNSPLH
v_call: TRBV13; j_call: TRBJ2-7; cdr3_aa: ASSQNLNYEQY
v_call: TRBV5-1; j_call: TRBJ2-7; cdr3_aa: ASSFIQGYEQY
v_call: TRBV6-2/TRBV6-3; j_call: TRBJ2-4; cdr3_aa: ASTDQGAINIQY
v_call: TRBV10-3; j_call: TRBJ2-3; cdr3_aa: AINGQGADTQY
v_call: TRBV5-6; j_call: TRBJ1-6; cdr3_aa: ASSRRRGRPLH
v_call: TRBV20-1; j_call: -; cdr3_aa: SASGSPATGRFGTQY
v_call: TRBV9; j_call: TRBJ1-6; cdr3_aa: ASSTHGSSYNSPLH
v_call: TRBV6-2/TRBV6-3; j_call: TRBJ2-3; cdr3_aa: ASSHPSGGAEDTQY
v_call: TRBV11-2; j_call: TRBJ1-2; cdr3_aa: ASSERDRPNYGYT
v_call: TRBV7-6; j_call: TRBJ2-7; cdr3_aa: ASSLSLGGYEQY
v_call: TRBV6-2/TRBV6-3; j_call: TRBJ2-5; cdr3_aa: ASSYNRGLETQY
v_call: TRBV10-3; j_call: TRBJ2-7; cdr3_aa: AIKGSYEQY
v_call: TRBV6-2/TRBV6-3; j_call: TRBJ2-2; cdr3_aa: ASSYGTGVRSQLF
v_call: TRBV7-2; j_call: TRBJ1-4; cdr3_aa: ASSLSTDNEKLF
v_call: TRBV7-2; j_call: TRBJ2-1; cdr3_aa: ASSLELAPNEQF
v_call: TRBV3-1; j_call: TRBJ2-1; cdr3_aa: ASSQEVRDYRDYNEQF
v_call: TRBV12-3/TRBV12-4; j_call: TRBJ1-1; cdr3_aa: ASDSRIEGTEAF
v_call: TRBV6-6; j_call: TRBJ1-2; cdr3_aa: ASSYAGARYGYT
v_call: TRBV9; j_call: TRBJ1-2; cdr3_aa: ASSVSTDYGYT
v_call: TRBV12-3/TRBV12-4; j_call: TRBJ2-2; cdr3_aa: ASSPRIGAGELF
v_call: TRBV2; j_call: -; cdr3_aa: ASSEGQRQETQY
v_call: TRBV4-1; j_call: TRBJ1-4; cdr3_aa: ASSLTGESEKLY
v_call: TRBV20-1; j_call: TRBJ1-1; cdr3_aa: SARTGSGGEAF
v_call: TRBV9; j_call: TRBJ1-3; cdr3_aa: ASSSGGTRFAGNTIY
v_call: TRBV5-1; j_call: TRBJ1-3; cdr3_aa: ASSPGQGADTIY
v_call: TRBV12-3/TRBV12-4; j_call: TRBJ2-2; cdr3_aa: ASSAAGRGTGELF
v_call: TRBV5-1; j_call: TRBJ2-3; cdr3_aa: ASSLGAGVLTDTQY
v_call: TRBV6-1; j_call: TRBJ1-2; cdr3_aa: ASSEYGREQGGYT
v_call: TRBV27; j_call: TRBJ2-3; cdr3_aa: ASSLRQAVGDTQY
v_call: TRBV5-1; j_call: TRBJ2-1; cdr3_aa: ASSLAQMVNEQF
v_call: TRBV12-3/TRBV12-4; j_call: TRBJ1-5; cdr3_aa: ASSLMTARNQPQH
v_call: TRBV29-1; j_call: TRBJ2-1; cdr3_aa: SVERTAEETQF